This T cell receptor beta chain was recorded in a study of blood T cell repertoires in COVID-19. Study-level background: Material from acute and convalescent COVID-19 was sourced from the United States, Italy and Spain.

In the study's own analysis: How many nucleated cells were present was estimated from reference gene primer amplification. TCRdb's copy holds only in-frame clones and misses some; the assay was immunoSEQ multiplex PCR. D and trimming were read from the DNA, whereas the V and J calls and clone size are those reported in that table. Among roughly 250,000 clones listed, roughly 83% were seen once. V gave up 1 base and J gave up 5 bases; unmatched junction bases: 7. CDR1 SQVTM and CDR2 ANQGSEA come from the germline V gene. This CDR3 comprises 16 residues. The sequence came from a woman of 80 years or more with acute or convalescent COVID-19. The sequencing input was peripheral blood. The chain has TRBV29-1 and TRBJ2-3; 12 bases agree with TRBD2. The CDR3 DNA reads as TGCAGCGTTGAAGCCCCTCTAGCGGGGGGGGGAGATACGCAGTATTTT. Translation: CSVEAPLAGGGDTQYF.